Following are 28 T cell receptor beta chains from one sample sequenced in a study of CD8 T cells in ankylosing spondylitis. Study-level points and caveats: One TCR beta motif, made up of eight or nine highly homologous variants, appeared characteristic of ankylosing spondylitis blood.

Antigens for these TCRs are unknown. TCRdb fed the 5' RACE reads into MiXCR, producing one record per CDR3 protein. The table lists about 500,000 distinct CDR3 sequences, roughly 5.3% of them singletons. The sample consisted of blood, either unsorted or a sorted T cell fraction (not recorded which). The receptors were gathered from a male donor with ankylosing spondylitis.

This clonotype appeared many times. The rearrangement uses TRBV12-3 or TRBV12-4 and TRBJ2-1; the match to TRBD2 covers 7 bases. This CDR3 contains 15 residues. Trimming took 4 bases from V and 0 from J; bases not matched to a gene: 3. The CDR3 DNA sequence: TGTGCCAGCAGTTCAGCGGGGAGCTCCTACAATGAGCAGTTCTTC. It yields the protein CASSSAGSSYNEQFF.

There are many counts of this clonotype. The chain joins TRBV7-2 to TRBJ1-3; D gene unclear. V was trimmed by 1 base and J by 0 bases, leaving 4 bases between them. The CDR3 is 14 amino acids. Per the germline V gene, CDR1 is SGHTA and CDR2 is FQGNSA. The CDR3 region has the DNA TGTGCCAGCAGCTTAGTGGCCTCTGGAAACACCATATATTTT. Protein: CASSLVASGNTIYF.

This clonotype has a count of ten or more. The CDR3 loop is CASSAGTGNTGELFF. DNA of the CDR3: TGTGCCAGCTCGGCCGGGACAGGGAACACCGGGGAGCTGTTTTTT. This chain joins TRBV18 and TRBJ2-2, with TRBD1 matching over 8 bases. The junction had 4 bases not matched to a gene; V was cut back by 6 bases and J by 1 base. This CDR3 has 15 residues. Germline CDR1 and CDR2: KGHSH and LQKENI.

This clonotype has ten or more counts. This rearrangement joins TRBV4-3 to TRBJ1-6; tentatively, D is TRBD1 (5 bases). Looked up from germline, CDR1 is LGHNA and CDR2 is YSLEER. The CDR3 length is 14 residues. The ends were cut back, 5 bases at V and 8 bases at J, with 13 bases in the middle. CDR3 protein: CASSTYGGDSPLHF. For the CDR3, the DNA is TGCGCCAGCAGCACTTACGGGGGGGATTCACCCCTCCACTTT.

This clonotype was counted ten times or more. DNA of the CDR3: TGCGCCAGCAGCACTGGGACAGGTCATGAAAAACTGTTTTTT. It yields the protein CASSTGTGHEKLFF. This rearrangement joins TRBV5-1 to TRBJ1-4, with 8 bases identical to TRBD1. CDR3 length equals 14 residues. Germline trimming cut 4 bases from V and 6 bases from J; bases unmatched to any gene: 5. The germline CDR1 and CDR2 sequences are SGHRS and YFSETQ.

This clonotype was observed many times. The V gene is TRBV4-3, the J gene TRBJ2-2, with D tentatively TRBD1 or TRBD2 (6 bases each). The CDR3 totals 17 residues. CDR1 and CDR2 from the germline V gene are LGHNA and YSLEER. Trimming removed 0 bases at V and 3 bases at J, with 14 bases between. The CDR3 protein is CASSQDWEAGDTGELFF. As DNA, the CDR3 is TGCGCCAGCAGCCAAGATTGGGAGGCAGGGGACACCGGGGAGCTGTTTTTT.

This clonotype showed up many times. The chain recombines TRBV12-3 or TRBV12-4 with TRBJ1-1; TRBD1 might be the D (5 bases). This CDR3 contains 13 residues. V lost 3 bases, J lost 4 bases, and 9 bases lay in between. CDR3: CASSFSGTTEAFF. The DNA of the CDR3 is TGTGCCAGCAGTTTCTCAGGGACCACTGAAGCTTTCTTT.

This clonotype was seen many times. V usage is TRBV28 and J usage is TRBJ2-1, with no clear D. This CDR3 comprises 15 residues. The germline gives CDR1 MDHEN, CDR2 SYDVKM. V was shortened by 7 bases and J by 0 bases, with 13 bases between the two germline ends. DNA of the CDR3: TGTGCCAGCACCCCTTGGGATTACTCCTACAATGAGCAGTTCTTC. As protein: CASTPWDYSYNEQFF.

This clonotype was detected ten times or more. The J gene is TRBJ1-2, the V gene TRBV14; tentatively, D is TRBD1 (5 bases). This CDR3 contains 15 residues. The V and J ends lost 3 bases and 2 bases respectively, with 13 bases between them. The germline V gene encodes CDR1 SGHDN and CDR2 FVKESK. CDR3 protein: CASSHGAGANYGYTF. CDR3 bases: TGTGCCAGCAGCCATGGGGCGGGCGCGAACTATGGCTACACCTTC.

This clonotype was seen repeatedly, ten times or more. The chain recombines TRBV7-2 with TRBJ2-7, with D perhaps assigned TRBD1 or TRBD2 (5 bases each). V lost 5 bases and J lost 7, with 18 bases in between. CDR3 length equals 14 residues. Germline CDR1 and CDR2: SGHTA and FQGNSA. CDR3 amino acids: CASSRLGTTREQYF. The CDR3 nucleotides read TGTGCCAGCAGCCGTCTCGGGACGACGAGGGAGCAGTACTTC.

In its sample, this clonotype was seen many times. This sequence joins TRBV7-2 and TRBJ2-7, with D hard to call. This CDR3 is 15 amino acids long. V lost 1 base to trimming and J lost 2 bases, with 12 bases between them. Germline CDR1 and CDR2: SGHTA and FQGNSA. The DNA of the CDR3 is TGTGCCAGCAGCTTAGTATCCGTGGCCACCTACGAGCAGTACTTC. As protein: CASSLVSVATYEQYF.

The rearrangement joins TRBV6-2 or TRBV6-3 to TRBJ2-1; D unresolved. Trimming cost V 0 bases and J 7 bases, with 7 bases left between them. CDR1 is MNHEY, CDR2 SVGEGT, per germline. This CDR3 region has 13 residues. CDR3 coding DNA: TGTGCCAGCAGTTACTCGAAGATAAATGAGCAGTTCTTC. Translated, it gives CASSYSKINEQFF.

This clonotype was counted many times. The CDR3 loop is CASSLTGTVTYNEQFF. CDR3 nucleotide sequence: TGTGCCAGCAGCTTAACCGGGACAGTCACCTACAATGAGCAGTTCTTC. V gene TRBV7-8 combines with J gene TRBJ2-1; 7 bases map to TRBD1. From germline, CDR1 is SGHVS and CDR2 FQNEAQ. The junction had 6 bases not matched to a gene; V was cut back by 2 bases and J by 2 bases. CDR3 length: 16 amino acids.

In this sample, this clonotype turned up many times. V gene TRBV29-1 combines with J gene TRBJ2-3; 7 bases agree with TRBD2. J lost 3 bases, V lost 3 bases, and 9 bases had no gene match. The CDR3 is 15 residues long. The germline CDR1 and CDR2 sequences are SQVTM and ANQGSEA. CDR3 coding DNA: TGCAGCGTTGATGGAAGCCTGGGGGGGACAGATACGCAGTATTTT. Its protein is CSVDGSLGGTDTQYF.

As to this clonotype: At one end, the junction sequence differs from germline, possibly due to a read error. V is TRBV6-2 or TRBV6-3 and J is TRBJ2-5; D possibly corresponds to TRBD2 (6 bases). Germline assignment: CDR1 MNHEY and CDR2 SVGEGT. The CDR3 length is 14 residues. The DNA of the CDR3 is TGTGCCGGCAGTTGGAGGGACGCACAAGGGACCCAGTACTTC. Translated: CAGSWRDAQGTQYF.

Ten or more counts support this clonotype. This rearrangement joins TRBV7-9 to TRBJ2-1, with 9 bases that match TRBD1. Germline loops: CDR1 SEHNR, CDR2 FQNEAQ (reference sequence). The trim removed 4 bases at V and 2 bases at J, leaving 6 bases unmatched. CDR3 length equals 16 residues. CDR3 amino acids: CASSSGTGRTYNEQFF. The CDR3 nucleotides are TGTGCCAGCAGCTCCGGGACAGGGCGCACCTACAATGAGCAGTTCTTC.

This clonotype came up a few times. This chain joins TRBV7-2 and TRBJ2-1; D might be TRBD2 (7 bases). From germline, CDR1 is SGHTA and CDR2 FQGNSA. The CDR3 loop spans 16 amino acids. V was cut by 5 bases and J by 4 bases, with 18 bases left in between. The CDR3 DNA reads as TGTGCCAGCAGCCCGCGGCGGGGAGGGGGGTACAATGAGCAGTTCTTC. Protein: CASSPRRGGGYNEQFF. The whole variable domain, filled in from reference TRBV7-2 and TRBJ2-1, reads GAGVSQSPSNKVTEKGKDVELRCDPISGHTALYWYRQSLGQGLEFLIYFQGNSAPDKSGLPSDRFSAERTGGSVSTLTIQRTQQEDSAVYLCASSPRRGGGYNEQFFGPGTRLTVL.

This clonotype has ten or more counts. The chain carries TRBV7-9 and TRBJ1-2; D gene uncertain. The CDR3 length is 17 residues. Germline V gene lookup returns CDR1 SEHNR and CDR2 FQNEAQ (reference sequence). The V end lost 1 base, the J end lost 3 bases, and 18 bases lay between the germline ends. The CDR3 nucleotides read TGTGCCAGCAGCTTAGGCCCTCTTCTGCGGCACGACTATGGCTACACCTTC. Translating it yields CASSLGPLLRHDYGYTF.

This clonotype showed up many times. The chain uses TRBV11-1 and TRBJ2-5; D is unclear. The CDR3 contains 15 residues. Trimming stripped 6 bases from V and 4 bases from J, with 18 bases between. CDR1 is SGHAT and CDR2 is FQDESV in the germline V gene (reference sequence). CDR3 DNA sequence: TGTGCCAGCAGTGATTCACGAAAGGCGTCAGAGACCCAGTACTTC. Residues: CASSDSRKASETQYF.

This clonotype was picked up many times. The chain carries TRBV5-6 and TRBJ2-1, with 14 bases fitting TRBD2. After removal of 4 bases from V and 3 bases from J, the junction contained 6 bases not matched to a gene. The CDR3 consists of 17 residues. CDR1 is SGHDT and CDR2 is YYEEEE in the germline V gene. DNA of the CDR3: TGTGCCAGCAGCCCCTTGACTAGCGGGGGGGACTACAATGAGCAGTTCTTC. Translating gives CASSPLTSGGDYNEQFF.

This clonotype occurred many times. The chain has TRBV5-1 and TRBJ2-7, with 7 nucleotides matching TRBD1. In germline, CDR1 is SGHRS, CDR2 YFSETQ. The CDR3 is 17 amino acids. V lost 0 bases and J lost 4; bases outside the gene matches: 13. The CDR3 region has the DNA TGCGCCAGCAGCTTGGCAGGGGGTCCTACAACTAAATACGAGCAGTACTTC. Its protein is CASSLAGGPTTKYEQYF.

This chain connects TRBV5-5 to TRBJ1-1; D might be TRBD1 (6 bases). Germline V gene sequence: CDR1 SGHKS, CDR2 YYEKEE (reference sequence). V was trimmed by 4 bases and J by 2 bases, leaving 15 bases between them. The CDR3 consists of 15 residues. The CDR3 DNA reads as TGTGCCAGCAGCCCTGGGCCAGGGGACAACACTGAAGCTTTCTTT. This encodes CASSPGPGDNTEAFF.

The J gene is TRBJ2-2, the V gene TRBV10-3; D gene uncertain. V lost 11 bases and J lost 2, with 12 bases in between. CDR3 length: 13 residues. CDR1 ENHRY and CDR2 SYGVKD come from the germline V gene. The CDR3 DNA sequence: TGTGCCGCCAGGCTATCTAACACCGGGGAGCTGTTTTTT. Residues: CAARLSNTGELFF.

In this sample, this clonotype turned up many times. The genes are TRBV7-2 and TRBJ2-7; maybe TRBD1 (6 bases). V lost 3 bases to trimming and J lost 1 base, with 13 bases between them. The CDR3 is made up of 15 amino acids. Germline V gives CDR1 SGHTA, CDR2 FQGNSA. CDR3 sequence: CASSLRTAVSYEQYF. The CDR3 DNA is TGTGCCAGCAGCTTGCGGACAGCAGTTTCCTACGAGCAGTACTTC.

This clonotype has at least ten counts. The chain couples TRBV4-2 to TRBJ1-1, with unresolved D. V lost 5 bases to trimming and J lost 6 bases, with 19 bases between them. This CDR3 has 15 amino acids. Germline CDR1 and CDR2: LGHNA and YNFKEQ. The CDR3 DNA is TGTGCCAGCAGCGGAGGGATCGGACGTCTCCCTGAAGCTTTCTTT. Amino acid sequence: CASSGGIGRLPEAFF.

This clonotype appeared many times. This CDR3 reads CSARENYEQYF. CDR3 nucleotides: TGCAGTGCTAGGGAGAACTACGAGCAGTACTTC. The rearrangement uses TRBV20-1 and TRBJ2-7; D not resolved. The CDR3 is 11 amino acids. V lost 3 bases, J lost 3 bases, and 6 bases lay in between. Per the germline V gene, CDR1 is DFQATT and CDR2 is SNEGSKA (reference sequence).

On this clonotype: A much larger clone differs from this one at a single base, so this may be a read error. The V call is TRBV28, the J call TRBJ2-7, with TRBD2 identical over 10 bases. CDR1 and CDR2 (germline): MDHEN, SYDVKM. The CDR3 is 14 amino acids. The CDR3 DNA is TGTGTCAGCAGTCCTAGCGGGAGAAGAAACGAGCAGTACTTC. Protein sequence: CVSSPSGRRNEQYF.

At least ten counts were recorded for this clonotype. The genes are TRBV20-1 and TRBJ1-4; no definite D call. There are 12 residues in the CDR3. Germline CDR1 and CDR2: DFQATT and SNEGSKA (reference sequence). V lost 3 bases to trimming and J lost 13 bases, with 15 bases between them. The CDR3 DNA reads TGCAGTGCTAGGCAACTTCCGGGCTTACTGTTTTTT. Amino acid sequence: CSARQLPGLLFF.